The rows below give T cell receptor beta chains drawn from one sample of a study of shared clonotypes between healthy human individuals. TCRdb's copy holds only in-frame clones and misses some; the assay was immunoSEQ multiplex PCR. Of approximately 2.1 million clones in the sample, approximately 95% are singletons; the top ten hold about 0.39%. Sequenced input: naive CD4+ T cells from PBMCs. The receptors were sampled from a man between 18 and 29 years old in good health. Some clones in this sample may be carry-over from other donors' samples. Each CDR3 is given with its conserved first and last residue. The order of the fields is J gene, V gene, CDR3 protein.

j_call: TRBJ2-5; v_call: TRBV7-2; cdr3_aa: CASSPGGWETQYF
j_call: TRBJ2-5; v_call: TRBV10-3; cdr3_aa: CAISRAGAKETQYF
j_call: TRBJ2-5; v_call: TRBV5-6; cdr3_aa: CASSLVRETQYF
j_call: TRBJ2-7; v_call: TRBV11-3; cdr3_aa: CASSLGRKTASGPSSYEQYF
j_call: TRBJ1-2; v_call: TRBV28; cdr3_aa: CASSNMGEWYGYTF
j_call: TRBJ2-7; v_call: TRBV14; cdr3_aa: CASSPTSAYEQYF
j_call: TRBJ2-6; v_call: TRBV27; cdr3_aa: CASSWTGILLPGANVLTF
j_call: TRBJ2-1; v_call: TRBV5-1; cdr3_aa: CASSARGDNEQFF
j_call: TRBJ2-1; v_call: TRBV5-3; cdr3_aa: CARSFGLDGHEQFF
j_call: TRBJ1-2; v_call: TRBV18; cdr3_aa: CASSPIRTGFHYGYTF
j_call: TRBJ2-5; v_call: TRBV5-1; cdr3_aa: CASSFGASEMGRKYF
j_call: TRBJ2-5; v_call: TRBV5-1; cdr3_aa: CASSLSLAGARGQETQYF
j_call: TRBJ1-5; v_call: TRBV19; cdr3_aa: CASSLQGWQPQHF
j_call: TRBJ2-5; v_call: TRBV5-1; cdr3_aa: CASSLGTSGYHQETQYF
j_call: TRBJ1-4; v_call: TRBV5-1; cdr3_aa: CASSLAGRLNEKLFF
j_call: TRBJ2-2; v_call: TRBV5-4; cdr3_aa: CASRLPGTNTGELFF
j_call: TRBJ2-1; v_call: TRBV5-1; cdr3_aa: CASSTGQASYNEQFF
j_call: TRBJ1-5; v_call: TRBV4-1; cdr3_aa: CASSRVEGYGNSNQPQHF
j_call: TRBJ2-3; v_call: TRBV9; cdr3_aa: CASSFPRSASTDTQYF
j_call: TRBJ2-7; v_call: TRBV28; cdr3_aa: CASSLVGSDPLYEQYF
j_call: TRBJ2-1; v_call: TRBV7-2; cdr3_aa: CASSPNTGTSRNEQFF
j_call: TRBJ2-3; v_call: TRBV13; cdr3_aa: CASSRTGDTQYF
j_call: TRBJ2-3; v_call: TRBV28; cdr3_aa: CASSQRGTDTQYF
j_call: TRBJ2-1; v_call: TRBV18; cdr3_aa: CASSSGQRNEQFF
j_call: TRBJ2-2; v_call: TRBV11-2; cdr3_aa: CASSLVFRLNTGELFF
j_call: TRBJ2-3; v_call: TRBV7-2; cdr3_aa: CASSLAGGWMDTQYF
j_call: TRBJ2-5; v_call: TRBV7-3; cdr3_aa: CASSIDEETQYF